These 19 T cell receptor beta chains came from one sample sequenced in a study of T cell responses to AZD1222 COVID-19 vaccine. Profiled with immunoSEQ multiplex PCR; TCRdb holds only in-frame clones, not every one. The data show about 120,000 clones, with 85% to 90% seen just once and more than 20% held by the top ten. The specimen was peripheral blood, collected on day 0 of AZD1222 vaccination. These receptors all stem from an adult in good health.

CDR3 coding DNA: TGTGCCAGTAGAAACACCGGGAATAGCAATCAGCCCCAGCATTTT. This codes for CASRNTGNSNQPQHF. The chain combines TRBV19 with TRBJ1-5; D is ambiguous. This CDR3 spans 15 amino acids. Germline values: CDR1 LNHDA, CDR2 SQIVND (reference sequence). V shed 6 bases and J shed 0 bases, with 12 bases lying between them.

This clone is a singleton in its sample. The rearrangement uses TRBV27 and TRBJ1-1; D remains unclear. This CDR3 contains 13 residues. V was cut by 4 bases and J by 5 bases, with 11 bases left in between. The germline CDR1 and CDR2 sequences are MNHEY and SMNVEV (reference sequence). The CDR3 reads CASSSPKKTEAFF. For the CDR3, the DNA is TGTGCCAGCAGTTCCCCGAAGAAGACTGAAGCTTTCTTT.

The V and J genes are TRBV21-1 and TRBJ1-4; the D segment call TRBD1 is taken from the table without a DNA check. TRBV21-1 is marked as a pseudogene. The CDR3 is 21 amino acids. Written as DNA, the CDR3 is TGTGCCAGCAGCAAGTTAGAGGACAGTTGGCGCCCGACGAAGGCGAATGAAAAACTGTTTTTT. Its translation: CASSKLEDSWRPTKANEKLFF.

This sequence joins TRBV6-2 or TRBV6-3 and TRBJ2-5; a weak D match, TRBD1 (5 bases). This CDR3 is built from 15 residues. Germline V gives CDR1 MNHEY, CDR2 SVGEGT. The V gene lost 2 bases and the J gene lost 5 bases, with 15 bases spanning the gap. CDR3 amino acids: CASSYPDGAGETQYF. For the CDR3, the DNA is TGTGCCAGCAGTTACCCAGATGGGGCAGGGGAGACCCAGTACTTC.

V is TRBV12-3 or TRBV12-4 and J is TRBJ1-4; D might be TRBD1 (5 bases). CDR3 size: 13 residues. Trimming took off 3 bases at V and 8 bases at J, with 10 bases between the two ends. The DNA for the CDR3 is TGTGCCAGCAGTTTGCAGGGAGGCGAAAAACTGTTTTTT. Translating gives CASSLQGGEKLFF.

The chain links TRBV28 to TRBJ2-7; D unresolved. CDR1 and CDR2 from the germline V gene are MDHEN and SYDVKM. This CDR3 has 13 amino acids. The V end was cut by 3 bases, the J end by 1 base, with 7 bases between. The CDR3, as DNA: TGTGCCAGCAGTTTTATCGAATCCTACGAGCAGTACTTC. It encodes CASSFIESYEQYF.

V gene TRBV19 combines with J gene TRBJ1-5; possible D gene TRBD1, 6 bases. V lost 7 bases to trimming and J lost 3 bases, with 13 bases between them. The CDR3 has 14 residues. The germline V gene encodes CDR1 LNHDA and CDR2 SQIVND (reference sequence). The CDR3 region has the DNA TGTGCCAGTACCCTACGGGACAACAATCAGCCCCAGCATTTT. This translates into CASTLRDNNQPQHF. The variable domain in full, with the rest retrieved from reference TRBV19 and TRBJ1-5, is DGGITQSPKYLFRKEGQNVTLSCEQNLNHDAMYWYRQDPGQGLRLIYYSQIVNDFQKGDIAEGYSVSREKKESFPLTVTSAQKNPTAFYLCASTLRDNNQPQHFGDGTRLSIL.

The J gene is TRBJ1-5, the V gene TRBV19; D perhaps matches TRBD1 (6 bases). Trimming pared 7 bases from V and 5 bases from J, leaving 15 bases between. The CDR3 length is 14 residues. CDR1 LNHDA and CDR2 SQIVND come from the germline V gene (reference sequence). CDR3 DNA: TGTGCCAGTAAGCCAGGGGCAAACCATCAGCCCCAGCATTTT. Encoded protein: CASKPGANHQPQHF.

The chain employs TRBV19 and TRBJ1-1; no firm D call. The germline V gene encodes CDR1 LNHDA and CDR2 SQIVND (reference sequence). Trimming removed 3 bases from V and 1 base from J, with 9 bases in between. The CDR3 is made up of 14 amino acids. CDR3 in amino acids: CASSIPHSNTEAFF. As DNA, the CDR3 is TGTGCCAGTAGTATCCCGCACTCGAACACTGAAGCTTTCTTT.

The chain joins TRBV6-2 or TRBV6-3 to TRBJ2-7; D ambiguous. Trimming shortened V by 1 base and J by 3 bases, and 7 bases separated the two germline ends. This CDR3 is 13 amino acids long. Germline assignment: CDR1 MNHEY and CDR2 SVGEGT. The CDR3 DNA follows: TGTGCCAGCAGTTACTTCGCCAGCTACGAGCAGTACTTC. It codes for CASSYFASYEQYF.

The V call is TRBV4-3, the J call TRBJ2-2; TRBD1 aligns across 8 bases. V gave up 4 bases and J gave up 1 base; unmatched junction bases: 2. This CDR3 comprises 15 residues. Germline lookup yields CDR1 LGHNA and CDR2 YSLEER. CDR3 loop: CASSPGTGNTGELFF. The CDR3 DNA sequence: TGCGCCAGCAGCCCTGGGACAGGGAACACCGGGGAGCTGTTTTTT.

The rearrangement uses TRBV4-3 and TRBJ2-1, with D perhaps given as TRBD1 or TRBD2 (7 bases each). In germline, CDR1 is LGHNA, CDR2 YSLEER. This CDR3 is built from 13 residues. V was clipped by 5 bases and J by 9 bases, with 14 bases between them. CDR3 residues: CASSKRDRGEQFF. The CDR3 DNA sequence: TGCGCCAGCAGCAAGCGGGACAGAGGTGAGCAGTTCTTC.

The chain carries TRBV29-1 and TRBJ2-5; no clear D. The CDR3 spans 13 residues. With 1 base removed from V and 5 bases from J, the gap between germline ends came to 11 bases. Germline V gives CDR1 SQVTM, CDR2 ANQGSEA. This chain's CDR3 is CSVEAEAWETQYF. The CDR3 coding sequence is TGCAGCGTTGAAGCTGAAGCATGGGAGACCCAGTACTTC.

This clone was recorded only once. CDR3 sequence: CASSLGLRTGRNTEAFF. The CDR3 DNA sequence: TGTGCCAGCAGTTTGGGCCTCCGGACAGGTAGAAACACTGAAGCTTTCTTT. V gene TRBV28 combines with J gene TRBJ1-1; 7 positions match TRBD1. The CDR3 covers 17 residues. V shed 3 bases and J 2 bases; nucleotides not matched to a gene: 12. Per the germline V gene, CDR1 is MDHEN and CDR2 is SYDVKM.

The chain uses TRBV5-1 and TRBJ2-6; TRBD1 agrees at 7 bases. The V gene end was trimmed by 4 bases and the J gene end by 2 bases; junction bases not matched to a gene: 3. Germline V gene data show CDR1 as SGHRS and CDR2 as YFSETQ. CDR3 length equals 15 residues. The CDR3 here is CASSAGTAGANVLTF. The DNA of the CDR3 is TGCGCCAGCAGCGCTGGGACAGCTGGGGCCAACGTCCTGACTTTC.

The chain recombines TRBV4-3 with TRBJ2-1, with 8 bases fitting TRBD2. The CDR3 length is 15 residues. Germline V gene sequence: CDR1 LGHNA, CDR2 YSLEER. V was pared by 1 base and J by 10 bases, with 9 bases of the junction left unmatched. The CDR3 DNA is TGCGCCAGCAGCCAAGGGGCGGGGGGCCCGGGGGAGCAGTTCTTC. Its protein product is CASSQGAGGPGEQFF.

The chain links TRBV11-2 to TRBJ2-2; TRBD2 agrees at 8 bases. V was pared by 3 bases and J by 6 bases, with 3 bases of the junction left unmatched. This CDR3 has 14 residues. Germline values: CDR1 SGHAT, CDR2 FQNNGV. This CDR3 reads CASSFTGGAGELFF. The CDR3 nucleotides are TGTGCCAGCAGCTTTACCGGGGGGGCCGGGGAGCTGTTTTTT.

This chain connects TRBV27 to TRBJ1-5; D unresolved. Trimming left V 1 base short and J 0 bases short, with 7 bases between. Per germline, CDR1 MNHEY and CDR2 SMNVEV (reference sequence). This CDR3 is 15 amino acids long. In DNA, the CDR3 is TGTGCCAGCAGTTTATACAGTTATAGCAATCAGCCCCAGCATTTT. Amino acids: CASSLYSYSNQPQHF.

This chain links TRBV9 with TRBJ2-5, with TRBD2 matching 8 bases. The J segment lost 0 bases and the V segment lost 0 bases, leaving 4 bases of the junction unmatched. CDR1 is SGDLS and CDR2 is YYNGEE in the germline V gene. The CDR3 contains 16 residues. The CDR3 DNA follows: TGTGCCAGCAGCGTAGAAGGGACTAGGTACCAAGAGACCCAGTACTTC. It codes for CASSVEGTRYQETQYF.